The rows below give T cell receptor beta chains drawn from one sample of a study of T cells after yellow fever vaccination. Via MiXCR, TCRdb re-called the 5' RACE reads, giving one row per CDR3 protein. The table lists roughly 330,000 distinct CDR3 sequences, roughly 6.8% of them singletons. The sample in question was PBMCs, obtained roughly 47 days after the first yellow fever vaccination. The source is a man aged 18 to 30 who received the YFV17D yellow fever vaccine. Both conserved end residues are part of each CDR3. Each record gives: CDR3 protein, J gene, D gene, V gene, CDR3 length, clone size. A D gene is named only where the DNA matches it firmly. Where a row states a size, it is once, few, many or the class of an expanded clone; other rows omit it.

CASSRFHSLGDSTANYEQYF TRBJ2-7 NA TRBV14 20 few
CASSLVRGTDNSNYGYTF TRBJ1-2 TRBD1 TRBV11-2 18 few
CASSDTGSSGTGELFF TRBJ2-2 NA TRBV19 16 few
CASSSQRGEAFF TRBJ1-1 NA TRBV7-2 12 NA
CASSLVGTETQYF TRBJ2-5 NA TRBV7-9 13 medium-sized
CASRAVYSSTDTQYF TRBJ2-3 NA TRBV6-1 15 few
CASSRDVAEAFF TRBJ1-1 NA TRBV7-9 12 many
CSARDGTSGGYTF TRBJ1-2 NA TRBV20-1 13 many
CASSVGSIQETQYF TRBJ2-5 NA TRBV5-1 14 many
CSDLSSSDEQFF TRBJ2-1 NA TRBV20-1 12 NA
CSASALGLAGSNEQFF TRBJ2-1 TRBD2 TRBV20-1 16 few
CASSLEVGGPPQHF TRBJ1-5 NA TRBV5-1 14 NA
CASSFVLLAGGSTDTQYF TRBJ2-3 TRBD2 TRBV7-4 18 few
CARSGKRPNTIYF TRBJ1-3 NA TRBV5-3 13 NA
CASSKQGLIENSPLHF TRBJ1-6 NA TRBV6-1 16 many
CASGGGDTDTQYF TRBJ2-3 TRBD2 TRBV7-2 13 few
CSVGAEQETQYF TRBJ2-5 NA TRBV29-1 12 few
CSARRGGTGSQFF TRBJ2-1 NA TRBV20-1 13 few
CAIGTSGGRETQYF TRBJ2-5 TRBD2 TRBV10-3 14 few
CASSFSGGTPTDTQYF TRBJ2-3 TRBD2 TRBV5-1 16 few
CASSYYDGGGNEQFF TRBJ2-1 TRBD2 TRBV6-2/TRBV6-3 15 many
CAIGSQPQHF TRBJ1-5 NA TRBV10-3 10 NA
CASSPNRESGELFF TRBJ2-2 NA TRBV3-1 14 few
CASSATGGRTSYNEQFF TRBJ2-1 NA TRBV14 17 many
CSAPDRRMTEAFF TRBJ1-1 NA TRBV20-1 13 many
CASSLAAGGPPGELFF TRBJ2-2 TRBD2 TRBV5-1 16 few
CASSVISTGELFF TRBJ2-2 NA TRBV9 13 many
CATSRDPGGSENTIYF TRBJ1-3 NA TRBV15 16 few
CASGLATSYNEQFF TRBJ2-1 TRBD2 TRBV7-9 14 few
CASSYDRATGNTIYF TRBJ1-3 TRBD1 TRBV7-2 15 few
CASSASSGANVLTF TRBJ2-6 NA TRBV2 14 many
CASSLGGTGANEQFF TRBJ2-1 TRBD1 TRBV7-2 15 few
CASSLWEFNNEQFF TRBJ2-1 NA TRBV5-1 14 few
CASSPWGREQFF TRBJ2-1 NA TRBV6-2/TRBV6-3 12 NA
CASSPGGSGNTIYF TRBJ1-3 TRBD1 TRBV3-1 14 many
CASRSLSGGKKAFF TRBJ1-1 TRBD1 TRBV5-1 14 few
CSARVRVASGELFF TRBJ2-2 NA TRBV20-1 14 NA
CSARQGVNTGELFF TRBJ2-2 TRBD1 TRBV20-1 14 few
CSARVGGPSYNEQFF TRBJ2-1 NA TRBV20-1 15 many
CASGKAYSYNEQFF TRBJ2-1 NA TRBV2 14 NA
CASSGTGLNSPLHF TRBJ1-6 TRBD1 TRBV5-1 14 few
CASSFRGGNGIQYF TRBJ2-4 NA TRBV7-2 14 many